The 32 T cell receptor beta chains given below trace back to one sample, sequenced in a study of blood T cell repertoires in COVID-19. Repertoires were generated with immunoSEQ multiplex PCR, while TCRdb's copy carries only in-frame clones and drops some. The data contain about 160,000 clones, about 81% of them seen just once; the ten biggest clones take up approximately 10%. The sample consisted of peripheral blood. The receptors were sampled from a human donor in a cohort sampled during active COVID-19.

The chain carries TRBV5-1 and TRBJ1-1; 9 bases fit TRBD1. After removal of 3 bases from V and 1 base from J, the junction contained 4 bases not matched to a gene. The CDR3 sequence is 15 residues long. The V gene's germline CDR1 is SGHRS and CDR2 YFSETQ. CDR3 bases: TGCGCCAGCAGCTCCAGGACAGGGGCGAACACTGAAGCTTTCTTT. This sequence encodes CASSSRTGANTEAFF.

This clone was seen a single time. The CDR3 region is CASSLVGQGLGTEAFF. CDR3 coding DNA: TGTGCCAGCAGCCTCGTTGGACAGGGTTTGGGAACTGAAGCTTTCTTT. The chain joins TRBV11-2 to TRBJ1-1, with 8 nucleotides matching TRBD1. The CDR3 totals 16 residues. Germline CDR1 is SGHAT and CDR2 is FQNNGV. J lost 5 bases, V lost 5 bases, and 13 bases had no gene match.

The gene calls are TRBV15 and TRBJ1-3; no clear D. From germline, CDR1 is LNHNV and CDR2 YYDKDF (reference sequence). The V and J ends lost 3 bases and 4 bases respectively, with 7 bases between them. There are 13 residues in the CDR3. The CDR3 loop reads CATSSLQGNTIYF. The CDR3 DNA reads TGTGCCACCAGCAGTCTCCAGGGAAACACCATATATTTT. The whole variable domain, filled in from reference TRBV15 and TRBJ1-3, reads DAMVIQNPRYQVTQFGKPVTLSCSQTLNHNVMYWYQQKSSQAPKLLFHYYDKDFNNEADTPDNFQSRRPNTSFCFLDIRSPGLGDTAMYLCATSSLQGNTIYFGEGSWLTVV.

Only one count was recorded for this clone. The chain employs TRBV28 and TRBJ1-6; possible D gene TRBD1, 5 bases. Trimming took 10 bases from V and 8 from J, leaving 15 bases between them. The CDR3 covers 13 residues. Germline values: CDR1 MDHEN, CDR2 SYDVKM. In nucleotides, the CDR3 is TGTGCCACCCAAGACAGCCGTCATTCACCCCTCCACTTT. It translates to CATQDSRHSPLHF.

The gene calls are TRBV19 and TRBJ2-5; 7 positions agree with TRBD1. Trimming removed 5 bases from V and 2 bases from J; junction bases left unmatched: 8. The CDR3 length is 15 residues. Germline V gene lookup returns CDR1 LNHDA and CDR2 SQIVND (reference sequence). The CDR3 spells CASSEGTVKQETQYF. The CDR3 region has the DNA TGTGCCAGTAGTGAGGGGACAGTTAAACAAGAGACCCAGTACTTC.

The chain joins TRBV12-5 to TRBJ2-7; 8 positions agree with TRBD2. The germline V gene has CDR1 LGHNT and CDR2 FRNRAP. After removal of 3 bases from V and 3 bases from J, the junction contained 4 bases not matched to a gene. CDR3 size: 14 residues. This chain's CDR3 is CASGLQAGGYEQYF. CDR3 DNA: TGTGCTAGTGGTTTACAGGCGGGGGGCTACGAGCAGTACTTC. The whole variable domain, filled in from reference TRBV12-5 and TRBJ2-7, reads DARVTQTPRHKVTEMGQEVTMRCQPILGHNTVFWYRQTMMQGLELLAYFRNRAPLDDSGMPKDRFSAEMPDATLATLKIQPSEPRDSAVYFCASGLQAGGYEQYFGPGTRLTVT.

The sample holds a few counts of this clone. The rearrangement links TRBV5-6 to TRBJ2-7; maybe TRBD2 (7 bases). The V end lost 0 bases, the J end lost 0 bases, and 10 bases lay between the germline ends. Germline V CDR1 and CDR2: SGHDT, YYEEEE. The CDR3 extends over 15 amino acids. CDR3 region: CASSLAAGASYEQYF. CDR3 in DNA: TGTGCCAGCAGCTTGGCCGCGGGGGCCTCCTACGAGCAGTACTTC.

The rearrangement links TRBV29-1 to TRBJ1-1; D is unclear. CDR1 and CDR2 from the germline V gene are SQVTM and ANQGSEA. The length of the CDR3 is 13 residues. Trimming shortened V by 5 bases and J by 0 bases, and 10 bases separated the two germline ends. Written as DNA, the CDR3 is TGCAGCGTTACTACGAACCTGAACACTGAAGCTTTCTTT. Its translation: CSVTTNLNTEAFF.

This clone was recorded at least ten times. The chain employs TRBV7-8 and TRBJ1-2, with D unclear. Germline CDR1 and CDR2: SGHVS and FQNEAQ. This CDR3 has 12 residues. V gave up 3 bases and J gave up 6 bases, with 8 bases separating them. This CDR3 reads CASSLQINGYTF. The CDR3 bases are TGTGCCAGCAGCTTGCAGATTAATGGCTACACCTTC.

The gene calls are TRBV4-3 and TRBJ2-5, with 9 bases that match TRBD1. J gave up 2 bases and V 0 bases, and 10 bases lay outside the gene matches. Germline V gene data show CDR1 as LGHNA and CDR2 as YSLEER. The CDR3 length is 18 residues. The CDR3 sequence is CASSQEFGTGSFQETQYF. CDR3 sequence (DNA): TGCGCCAGCAGCCAAGAGTTTGGGACAGGGTCTTTTCAAGAGACCCAGTACTTC.

This clone showed up just a few times. The chain links TRBV28 to TRBJ1-3; the match to TRBD1 covers 8 bases. The CDR3 has 18 residues. Germline V gene data show CDR1 as MDHEN and CDR2 as SYDVKM. V dropped 5 bases and J dropped 5; count of bases not matched to a gene: 17. CDR3 residues: CASSLLFRGQARRNTIYF. CDR3 DNA: TGTGCCAGCAGTCTACTTTTCCGGGGACAGGCTAGGAGAAACACCATATATTTT.

Here the CDR3 DNA reads TGTGCCACGGGAAACCCCTCGGGGGGGGCCAACGTCCTGACTTTC. It yields the protein CATGNPSGGANVLTF. The chain carries TRBV7-2 and TRBJ2-6; tentative D call: TRBD2 (5 bases). The CDR3 sequence is 15 residues long. CDR1 is SGHTA and CDR2 is FQGNSA in the germline V gene. V was cut by 10 bases and J by 4 bases, with 17 bases left in between.

This chain links TRBV5-4 with TRBJ1-2, with 8 positions matching TRBD1. Germline loops: CDR1 SGHNT, CDR2 YYREEE (reference sequence). The CDR3 spans 15 residues. V was pared by 3 bases and J by 4 bases, with 8 bases of the junction left unmatched. The CDR3 nucleotides read TGTGCCAGCAGCTATGCCAGGGGGCACGGCTATGGCTACACCTTC. Translating it yields CASSYARGHGYGYTF.

This clone was recorded once. V is TRBV7-2 and J is TRBJ1-4, with TRBD1 identical over 8 bases. The V gene end was trimmed by 0 bases and the J gene end by 5 bases; junction bases not matched to a gene: 5. This CDR3 spans 16 amino acids. Germline-derived CDR1 and CDR2 are SGHTA and FQGNSA. The CDR3 coding sequence is TGTGCCAGCAGCTTAGCTCCAGGGGGCGGGAATGAAAAACTGTTTTTT. As protein: CASSLAPGGGNEKLFF.

V and J are TRBV6-6 and TRBJ1-4; TRBD1 matches at 7 bases. There are 15 residues in the CDR3. Germline CDR1 reads MNHNY; CDR2 reads SVGAGI (reference sequence). With V trimmed by 7 bases and J by 3 bases, 8 bases remained unmatched. CDR3 in DNA: TGTGCCAGCATAGGCGAGGGGGCTCCTAATGAAAAACTGTTTTTT. It yields the protein CASIGEGAPNEKLFF.

V gene TRBV2 combines with J gene TRBJ2-2, with D possibly matching TRBD2 (6 bases). Trimming stripped 8 bases from V and 7 bases from J, with 8 bases between. CDR1 and CDR2 from the germline V gene are SNHLY and FYNNEI. The CDR3 runs to 11 residues. CDR3 amino acids: CASSGDGELFF. In DNA form, the CDR3 reads TGTGCCAGCTCGGGGGACGGGGAGCTGTTTTTT.

The J gene is TRBJ1-2, the V gene TRBV14, with a tentative D call TRBD1 (5 bases). Trimming pared 4 bases from V and 7 bases from J, leaving 10 bases between. CDR3 length: 12 amino acids. Germline V gene sequence: CDR1 SGHDN, CDR2 FVKESK. The CDR3 DNA reads as TGTGCCAGCAGCCCTGGGGGAGGTGGCTACACCTTC. The encoded protein is CASSPGGGGYTF.

This chain joins TRBV11-2 and TRBJ2-7; weak D call: TRBD1 (5 bases). The CDR3 loop spans 16 amino acids. Germline V CDR1 and CDR2: SGHAT, FQNNGV. The V end lost 1 base, the J end lost 2 bases, and 15 bases lay between the germline ends. The CDR3 spells CASSLGAGSTTYEQYF. The DNA for the CDR3 is TGTGCCAGCAGCTTAGGGGCAGGGTCAACCACCTACGAGCAGTACTTC.

This clone appeared a single time. V usage is TRBV5-8 and J usage is TRBJ2-5; D is possibly TRBD1 (6 bases). This CDR3 comprises 15 residues. V shed 4 bases and J shed 0 bases, with 13 bases lying between them. The germline CDR1 and CDR2 sequences are SGHTS and YDEGEE. DNA of the CDR3: TGTGCCAGCAGCCCCGGGACACAAAACCAAGAGACCCAGTACTTC. It is translated as CASSPGTQNQETQYF. The variable domain in full, with the rest retrieved from reference TRBV5-8 and TRBJ2-5, is EAGVTQSPTHLIKTRGQQATLRCSPISGHTSVYWYQQALGLGLQFLLWYDEGEERNRGNFPPRFSGRQFPNYSSELNVNALELEDSALYLCASSPGTQNQETQYFGPGTRLLVL.

This clone was observed a single time. This chain joins TRBV4-3 and TRBJ1-6; tentative D call: TRBD1 (5 bases). Germline CDR1 is LGHNA and CDR2 is YSLEER. This CDR3 is 12 amino acids long. V was cut by 0 bases and J by 17 bases, with 11 bases left in between. CDR3 DNA: TGCGCCAGCAGCCAAGAATCGGGCAGGGTCCACTTT. It is translated as CASSQESGRVHF.

This chain joins TRBV10-1 and TRBJ1-1; the D is unclear. Germline lookup yields CDR1 WNHNN and CDR2 SYGVQD (reference sequence). This CDR3 has 14 residues. Trimming shortened V by 3 bases and J by 6 bases, and 14 bases separated the two germline ends. Written as DNA, the CDR3 is TGCGCCAGCAGTGACCCGGGATCTGGAGCTGAAGCTTTCTTT. Its protein product is CASSDPGSGAEAFF.

The chain links TRBV6-6 to TRBJ1-4; D unclear. Germline assignment: CDR1 MNHNY and CDR2 SVGAGI (reference sequence). The CDR3 totals 15 residues. The V gene lost 4 bases and the J gene lost 0 bases, with 9 bases spanning the gap. The CDR3, as DNA: TGTGCCAGCAGTTGGCGGGGAGCAACTAATGAAAAACTGTTTTTT. Its protein is CASSWRGATNEKLFF.

The gene calls are TRBV3-1 (or the pseudogene TRBV3-2) and TRBJ2-3; TRBD1 is a possible D gene (5 bases). The CDR3 consists of 15 residues. The V end lost 1 base, the J end lost 2 bases, and 10 bases lay between the germline ends. Per germline, CDR1 LGHDT and CDR2 YNNKEL (reference sequence). The CDR3 loop reads CASSQAGQITDTQYF. CDR3 nucleotide sequence: TGTGCCAGCAGCCAAGCAGGGCAGATCACAGATACGCAGTATTTT.

The chain joins TRBV28 to TRBJ2-3; no firm D call. Between the trimmed V and J ends, which lost 3 bases and 0 bases, there was a span of 10 bases. The CDR3 contains 15 residues. Per the germline V gene, CDR1 is MDHEN and CDR2 is SYDVKM. Here the CDR3 reads CASSLEKTSTDTQYF. CDR3 in DNA: TGTGCCAGCAGTTTGGAGAAAACTAGCACAGATACGCAGTATTTT.

This clone was observed once. The CDR3 is CASSPDRDDQPQHF. CDR3 nucleotides: TGTGCCAGTAGTCCAGACAGGGACGATCAGCCCCAGCATTTT. The chain joins TRBV19 to TRBJ1-5; the match to TRBD1 covers 7 bases. V lost 5 bases to trimming and J lost 5 bases; unmatched junction nucleotides: 6. This CDR3 spans 14 amino acids. CDR1 is LNHDA, CDR2 SQIVND, per germline (reference sequence).

Remarks on this clone: Compared with germline, one end of the junction differs, possibly owing to a read error. This chain connects TRBV28 to TRBJ2-6, with 8 bases that match TRBD1. The germline CDR1 and CDR2 sequences are MDHEN and SYDVKM. The CDR3 length is 15 residues. The CDR3 region is CATSDRGSGANVLTF. CDR3 bases: TGTGCCACCAGTGACAGGGGTAGTGGGGCCAACGTCCTGACTTTC.

The rearrangement links TRBV6-5 to TRBJ2-1; possibly TRBD1 for D (6 bases). Trimming stripped 6 bases from V and 10 bases from J, with 16 bases between. CDR1 is MNHEY, CDR2 SVGAGI, per germline. The CDR3 loop spans 13 amino acids. CDR3 sequence (DNA): TGTGCCAGCAGACCCGACAGGCCACGGGAGCAGTTCTTC. Encoded protein: CASRPDRPREQFF.

The chain carries TRBV21-1 and TRBJ1-3; the table's D call, TRBD1, has no DNA check behind it. TRBV21-1 counts as a pseudogene. This CDR3 contains 15 residues. As DNA, the CDR3 is TGCTCCGGGACAGGGTTTCTCTTTTTTGAAAACACCATATATTTT. Its translation: CSGTGFLFFENTIYF.

The V and J genes are TRBV10-1 and TRBJ2-7, with D tentatively TRBD1 (6 bases). Trimming shortened V by 6 bases and J by 4 bases, and 19 bases separated the two germline ends. CDR3 size: 15 residues. Germline V lookup: CDR1 WNHNN, CDR2 SYGVQD (reference sequence). The CDR3 bases are TGCGCCAGCAGCCCTTCGCCAGGGGAAAGGTACGAGCAGTACTTC. It yields the protein CASSPSPGERYEQYF.

The J gene is TRBJ1-5, the V gene TRBV19, with 9 nucleotides matching TRBD1. The CDR3 has 16 residues. J lost 4 bases, V lost 5 bases, and 9 bases had no gene match. The germline V gene encodes CDR1 LNHDA and CDR2 SQIVND (reference sequence). The CDR3 here is CASSAGQGSWNQPQHF. The CDR3 DNA sequence: TGTGCCAGTAGTGCTGGACAGGGGAGTTGGAATCAGCCCCAGCATTTT. Together with reference TRBV19 and TRBJ1-5, the CDR3 gives the full variable domain: DGGITQSPKYLFRKEGQNVTLSCEQNLNHDAMYWYRQDPGQGLRLIYYSQIVNDFQKGDIAEGYSVSREKKESFPLTVTSAQKNPTAFYLCASSAGQGSWNQPQHFGDGTRLSIL.

This sequence joins TRBV7-8 and TRBJ2-3; 8 bases align to TRBD1. Losses at the gene ends were 5 bases for V and 4 bases for J; bases not matched to a gene: 2. The CDR3 extends over 13 amino acids. CDR1 is SGHVS, CDR2 FQNEAQ, per germline. In DNA, the CDR3 is TGTGCCAGCAGCGTGACAGGGGCAGATACGCAGTATTTT. Protein sequence: CASSVTGADTQYF. The whole variable domain, filled in from reference TRBV7-8 and TRBJ2-3, reads GAGVSQSPRYKVAKRGQDVALRCDPISGHVSLFWYQQALGQGPEFLTYFQNEAQLDKSGLPSDRFFAERPEGSVSTLKIQRTQQEDSAVYLCASSVTGADTQYFGPGTRLTVL.

The sample holds a few counts of this clone. The chain recombines TRBV19 with TRBJ2-7, with 7 bases identical to TRBD1. V lost 8 bases, J lost 1 base, and 11 bases stayed unmatched. CDR3 length equals 15 residues. The germline V gene has CDR1 LNHDA and CDR2 SQIVND (reference sequence). The CDR3 spells CASLPGDRDSYEQYF. The CDR3 DNA sequence: TGTGCCAGTCTCCCCGGCGACAGGGATTCCTACGAGCAGTACTTC.